A selection of T cell receptor beta chains follows, all from one sample in a study of cytomegalovirus exposure and HLA in healthy donors. Clones were read by immunoSEQ multiplex PCR, and TCRdb kept only the in-frame ones, dropping some. The sample gives around 150,000 clones, roughly four fifths of which show up once; around 10% is in the top ten. The sample taken for sequencing was PBMCs. The receptors were gathered from a man aged 45-60 years in good health and CMV-seropositive. Both conserved end residues are part of each CDR3.

J: TRBJ1-4
V: TRBV27
CDR3: CASSSTLSGEKLFF

J: TRBJ1-1
V: TRBV18
CDR3: CASSNRAEAFF

J: TRBJ2-7
V: TRBV10-2
CDR3: CASSGFGTLYEQYF

J: TRBJ2-3
V: TRBV5-1
CDR3: CASSLLTGKLDTQYF

J: TRBJ2-7
V: TRBV6-1
CDR3: CASSEPGTDRGYEQYF

J: TRBJ2-3
V: TRBV7-2
CDR3: CASSTYTDTQYF

J: TRBJ2-1
V: TRBV13
CDR3: CASSLEEVGGEVEQFF

J: TRBJ2-1
V: TRBV19
CDR3: CASSFLAHNEQFF

J: TRBJ2-7
V: TRBV7-2
CDR3: CASSPGGAGGYEQYF

J: TRBJ1-5
V: TRBV10-3
CDR3: CAVRDSSNQPQHF

J: TRBJ1-1
V: TRBV29-1
CDR3: CSVGHLNTEAFF

J: TRBJ2-7
V: TRBV6-5
CDR3: CASSGQGKDEQYF